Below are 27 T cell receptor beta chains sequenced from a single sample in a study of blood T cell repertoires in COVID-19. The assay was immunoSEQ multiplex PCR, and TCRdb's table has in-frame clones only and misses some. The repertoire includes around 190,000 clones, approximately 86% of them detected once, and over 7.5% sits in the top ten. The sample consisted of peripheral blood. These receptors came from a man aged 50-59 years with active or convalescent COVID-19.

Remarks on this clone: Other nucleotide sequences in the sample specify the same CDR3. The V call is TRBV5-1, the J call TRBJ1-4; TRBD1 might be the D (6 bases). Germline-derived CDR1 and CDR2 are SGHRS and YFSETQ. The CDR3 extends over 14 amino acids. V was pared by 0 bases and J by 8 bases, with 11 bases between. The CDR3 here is CASSLGQGNEKLFF. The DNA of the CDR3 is TGCGCCAGCAGCTTGGGGCAGGGGAACGAAAAACTGTTTTTT.

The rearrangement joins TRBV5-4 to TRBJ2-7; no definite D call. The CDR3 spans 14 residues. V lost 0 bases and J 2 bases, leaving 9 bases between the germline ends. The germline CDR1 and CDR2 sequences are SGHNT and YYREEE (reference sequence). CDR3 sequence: CASSLAGTTYEQYF. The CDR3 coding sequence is TGTGCCAGCAGCTTGGCGGGTACAACCTACGAGCAGTACTTC.

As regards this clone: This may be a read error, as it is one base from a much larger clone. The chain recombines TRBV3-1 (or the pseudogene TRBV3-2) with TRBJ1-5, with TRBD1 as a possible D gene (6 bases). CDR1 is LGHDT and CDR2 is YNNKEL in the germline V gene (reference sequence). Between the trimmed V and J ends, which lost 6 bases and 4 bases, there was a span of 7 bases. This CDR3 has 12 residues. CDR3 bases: TGTGCCAGCAGAACAGGGAATCAGCCCCAGCATTTT. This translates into CASRTGNQPQHF.

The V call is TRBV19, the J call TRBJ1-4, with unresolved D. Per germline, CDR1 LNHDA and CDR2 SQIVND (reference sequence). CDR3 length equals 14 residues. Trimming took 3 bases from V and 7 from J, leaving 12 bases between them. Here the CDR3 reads CASSMVPRGEKLFF. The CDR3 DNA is TGTGCCAGTAGTATGGTACCCCGGGGTGAAAAACTGTTTTTT.

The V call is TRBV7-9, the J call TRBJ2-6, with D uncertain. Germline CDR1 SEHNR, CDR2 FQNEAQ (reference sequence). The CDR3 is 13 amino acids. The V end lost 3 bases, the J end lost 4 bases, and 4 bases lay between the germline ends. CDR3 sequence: CASSFGGANVLTF. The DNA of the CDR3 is TGTGCCAGCAGCTTCGGGGGGGCCAACGTCCTGACTTTC.

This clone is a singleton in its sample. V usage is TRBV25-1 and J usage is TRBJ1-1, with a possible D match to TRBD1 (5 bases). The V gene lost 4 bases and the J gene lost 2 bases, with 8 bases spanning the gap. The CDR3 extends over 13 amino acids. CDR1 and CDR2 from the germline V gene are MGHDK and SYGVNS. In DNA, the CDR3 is TGTGCCAGCAGTGGCAGGGTAAACACTGAAGCTTTCTTT. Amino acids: CASSGRVNTEAFF.

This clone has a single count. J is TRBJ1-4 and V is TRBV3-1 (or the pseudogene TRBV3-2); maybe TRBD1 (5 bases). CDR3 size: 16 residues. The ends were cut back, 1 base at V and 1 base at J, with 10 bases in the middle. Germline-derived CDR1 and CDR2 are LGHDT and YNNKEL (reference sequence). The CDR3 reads CASSQGTGETNEKLFF. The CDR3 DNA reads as TGTGCCAGCAGCCAAGGAACGGGGGAAACTAATGAAAAACTGTTTTTT.

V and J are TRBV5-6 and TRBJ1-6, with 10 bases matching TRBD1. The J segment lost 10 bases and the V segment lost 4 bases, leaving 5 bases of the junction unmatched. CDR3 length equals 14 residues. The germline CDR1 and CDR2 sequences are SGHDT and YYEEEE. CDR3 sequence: CASSRRDRGSPLHF. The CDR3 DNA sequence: TGTGCCAGCAGCCGACGGGACAGGGGATCACCCCTCCACTTT.

The CDR3 is CASTGQGNDEKLFF. The CDR3 bases are TGTGCCAGCACCGGACAGGGAAACGATGAAAAACTGTTTTTT. The chain is built from TRBV6-7 and TRBJ1-4; 8 positions agree with TRBD1. TRBV6-7 is filed as an ORF, its function uncertain. This CDR3 comprises 14 residues. V dropped 7 bases and J dropped 6; count of bases not matched to a gene: 7.

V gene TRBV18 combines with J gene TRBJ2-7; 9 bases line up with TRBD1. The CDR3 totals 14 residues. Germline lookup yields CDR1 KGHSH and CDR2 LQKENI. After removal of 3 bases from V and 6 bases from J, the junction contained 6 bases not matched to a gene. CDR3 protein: CASSPGTGSLEQYF. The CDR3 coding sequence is TGTGCCAGCTCACCCGGGACAGGGTCCCTCGAGCAGTACTTC. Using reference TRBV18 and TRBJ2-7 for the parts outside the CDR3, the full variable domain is NAGVMQNPRHLVRRRGQEARLRCSPMKGHSHVYWYRQLPEEGLKFMVYLQKENIIDESGMPKERFSAEFPKEGPSILRIQQVVRGDSAAYFCASSPGTGSLEQYFGPGTRLTVT.

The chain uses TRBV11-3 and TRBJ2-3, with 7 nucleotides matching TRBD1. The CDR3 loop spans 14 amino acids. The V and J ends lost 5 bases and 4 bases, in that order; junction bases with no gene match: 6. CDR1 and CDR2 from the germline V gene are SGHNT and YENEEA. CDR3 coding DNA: TGTGCCAGCAGCACCGCCACAGGGGCAGATACGCAGTATTTT. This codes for CASSTATGADTQYF.

DNA for the CDR3: TGTGCCAGCAGTTCCCGTTACGAGCAGTACTTC. The encoded protein is CASSSRYEQYF. The V and J genes are TRBV12-3 or TRBV12-4 and TRBJ2-7; D unresolved. Trimming left V 4 bases short and J 4 bases short, with 5 bases between. This CDR3 contains 11 residues.

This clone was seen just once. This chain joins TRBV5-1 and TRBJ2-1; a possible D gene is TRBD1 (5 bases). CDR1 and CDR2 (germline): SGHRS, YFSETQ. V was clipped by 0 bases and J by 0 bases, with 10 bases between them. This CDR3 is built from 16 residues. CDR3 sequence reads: CASSLADSSSYNEQFF. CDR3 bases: TGCGCCAGCAGCTTGGCAGACAGTAGCTCCTACAATGAGCAGTTCTTC.

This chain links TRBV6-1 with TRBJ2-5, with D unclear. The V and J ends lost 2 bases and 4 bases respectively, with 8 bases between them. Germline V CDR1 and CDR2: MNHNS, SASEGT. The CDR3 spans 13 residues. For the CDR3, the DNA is TGTGCCAGCAGTGAAAACAGAGCAGAGACCCAGTACTTC. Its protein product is CASSENRAETQYF.

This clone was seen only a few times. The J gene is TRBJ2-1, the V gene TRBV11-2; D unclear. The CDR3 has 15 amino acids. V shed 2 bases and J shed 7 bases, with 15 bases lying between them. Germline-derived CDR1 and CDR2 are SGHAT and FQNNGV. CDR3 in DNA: TGTGCCAGCAGCTTAAACTACCTTATTGGAAATGAGCAGTTCTTC. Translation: CASSLNYLIGNEQFF.

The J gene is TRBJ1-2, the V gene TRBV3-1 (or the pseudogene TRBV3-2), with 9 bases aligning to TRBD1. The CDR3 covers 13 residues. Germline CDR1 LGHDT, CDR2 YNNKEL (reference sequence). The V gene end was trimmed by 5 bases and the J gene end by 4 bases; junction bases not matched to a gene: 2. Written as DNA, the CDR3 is TGTGCCAGCAGCACAGGGGGCAGCTATGGCTACACCTTC. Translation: CASSTGGSYGYTF.

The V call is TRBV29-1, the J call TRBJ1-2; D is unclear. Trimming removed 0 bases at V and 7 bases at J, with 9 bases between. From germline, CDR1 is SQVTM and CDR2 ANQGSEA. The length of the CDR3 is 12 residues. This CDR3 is CSVEEQASGYTF. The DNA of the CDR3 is TGCAGCGTTGAAGAACAAGCTAGTGGCTACACCTTC.

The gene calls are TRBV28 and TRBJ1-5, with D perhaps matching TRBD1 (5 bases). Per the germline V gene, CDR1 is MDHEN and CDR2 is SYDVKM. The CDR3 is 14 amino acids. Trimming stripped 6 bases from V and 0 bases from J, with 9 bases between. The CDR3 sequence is CASSPGGSNQPQHF. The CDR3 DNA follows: TGTGCCAGCAGCCCCGGGGGTAGCAATCAGCCCCAGCATTTT. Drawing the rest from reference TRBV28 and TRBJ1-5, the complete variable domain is DVKVTQSSRYLVKRTGEKVFLECVQDMDHENMFWYRQDPGLGLRLIYFSYDVKMKEKGDIPEGYSVSREKKERFSLILESASTNQTSMYLCASSPGGSNQPQHFGDGTRLSIL.

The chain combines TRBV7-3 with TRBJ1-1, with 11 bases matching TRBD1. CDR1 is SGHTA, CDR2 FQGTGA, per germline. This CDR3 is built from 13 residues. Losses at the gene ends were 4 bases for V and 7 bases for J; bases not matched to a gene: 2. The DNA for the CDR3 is TGTGCCAGCAGCTCGGACAGGGGGCATGAAGCTTTCTTT. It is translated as CASSSDRGHEAFF.

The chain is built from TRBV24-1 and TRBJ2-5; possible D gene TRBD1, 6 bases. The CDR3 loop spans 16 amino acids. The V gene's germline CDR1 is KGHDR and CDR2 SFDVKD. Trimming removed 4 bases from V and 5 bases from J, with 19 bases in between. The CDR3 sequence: CATSDPGQQVQETQYF. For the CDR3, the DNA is TGTGCCACCAGTGACCCCGGACAGCAGGTCCAGGAGACCCAGTACTTC.

The CDR3 DNA sequence: TGTGCCAGCGGGACAGTTATTCAGCCCCAGCATTTT. It translates to CASGTVIQPQHF. This sequence joins TRBV19 and TRBJ1-5; 7 positions agree with TRBD1. The germline CDR1 and CDR2 sequences are LNHDA and SQIVND (reference sequence). V lost 9 bases to trimming and J lost 6 bases; unmatched junction nucleotides: 5. This CDR3 has 12 amino acids.

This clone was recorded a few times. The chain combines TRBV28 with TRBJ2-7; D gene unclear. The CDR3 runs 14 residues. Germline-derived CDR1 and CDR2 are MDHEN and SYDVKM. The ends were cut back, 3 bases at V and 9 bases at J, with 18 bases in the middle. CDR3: CASSFRLSTVWQYF. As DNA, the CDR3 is TGTGCCAGCAGTTTTCGGTTAAGTACGGTCTGGCAGTACTTC.

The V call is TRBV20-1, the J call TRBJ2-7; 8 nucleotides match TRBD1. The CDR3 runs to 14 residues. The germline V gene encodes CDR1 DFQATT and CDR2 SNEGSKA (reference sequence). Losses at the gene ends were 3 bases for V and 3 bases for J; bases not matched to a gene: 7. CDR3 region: CSASPDRVGYEQYF. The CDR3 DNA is TGCAGTGCTAGTCCGGACAGGGTGGGCTACGAGCAGTACTTC.

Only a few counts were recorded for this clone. CDR3 nucleotides: TGTGCCAGCAGCCCGGGACTAGCGGGAGGACAAGAGACCCAGTACTTC. Residues: CASSPGLAGGQETQYF. The V and J genes are TRBV7-9 and TRBJ2-5; 15 bases agree with TRBD2. The length of the CDR3 is 16 residues. Trimming took 5 bases from V and 2 from J; bases not matched to a gene: 3. In germline, CDR1 is SEHNR, CDR2 FQNEAQ (reference sequence).

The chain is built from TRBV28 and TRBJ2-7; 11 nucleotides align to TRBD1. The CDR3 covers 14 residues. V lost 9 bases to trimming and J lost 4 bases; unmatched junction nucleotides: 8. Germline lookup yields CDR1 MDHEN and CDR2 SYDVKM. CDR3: CASNTGTGGYEQYF. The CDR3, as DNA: TGTGCCAGTAATACTGGGACAGGGGGTTACGAGCAGTACTTC.

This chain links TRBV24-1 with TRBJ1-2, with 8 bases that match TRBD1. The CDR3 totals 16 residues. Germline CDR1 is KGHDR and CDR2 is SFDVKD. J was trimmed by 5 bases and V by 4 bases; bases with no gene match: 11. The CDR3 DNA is TGTGCCACCAGTGAGGCCGGACAGGGCAGCGAATATGGCTACACCTTC. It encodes CATSEAGQGSEYGYTF.

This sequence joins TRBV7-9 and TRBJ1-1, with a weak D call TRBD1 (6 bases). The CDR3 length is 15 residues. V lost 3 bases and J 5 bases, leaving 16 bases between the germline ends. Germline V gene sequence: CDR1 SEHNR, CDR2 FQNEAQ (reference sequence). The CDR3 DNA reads TGTGCCAGCAGCTTTTCAGGGGCAAGAAAGACTGAAGCTTTCTTT. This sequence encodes CASSFSGARKTEAFF.